A single sample gave rise to the 7 T cell receptor beta chains below, sequenced in a study of shared clonotypes between healthy human individuals. Only in-frame clones appear in the TCRdb table, and some are missing; sequencing was by immunoSEQ multiplex PCR. The profile shows hundreds of thousands of clones, 70% to 80% of them singletons. What was sequenced was PBMCs. These receptors all come from a woman between 35 and 50 years old in good health. Some clones in this sample may be carry-over from other donors' samples.

The J gene is TRBJ1-4, the V gene TRBV18, with D perhaps TRBD1 (6 bases). Germline CDR1 KGHSH, CDR2 LQKENI. Trimming cost V 2 bases and J 6 bases, with 13 bases left between them. The CDR3 has 15 residues. The CDR3 protein is CASSPGQGIYEKLFF. The CDR3 DNA follows: TGTGCCAGCTCACCAGGGCAGGGGATTTATGAAAAACTGTTTTTT.

This clone was detected once. This CDR3 fails to terminate in the conserved phenylalanine or tryptophan, so it likely reflects a read error. The chain is built from TRBV30 and TRBJ1-2; D gene uncertain. Trimming shortened V by 5 bases and J by 3 bases, and 7 bases separated the two germline ends. CDR1 GTSNPN and CDR2 SVGIG come from the germline V gene (reference sequence). This CDR3 spans 11 amino acids. The CDR3 nucleotides read TGTGCCTGGTCTCGGGACTATGGCTACACCCTC. Translation: CAWSRDYGYTL.

This chain uses TRBV6-5 with TRBJ2-7, with a weak D call TRBD2 (6 bases). V was cut by 6 bases and J by 4 bases, with 13 bases left in between. Germline lookup yields CDR1 MNHEY and CDR2 SVGAGI. The CDR3 length is 13 residues. The CDR3 loop is CASSGGPGYEQYF. The CDR3 DNA follows: TGTGCCAGCAGCGGAGGGCCTGGGTACGAGCAGTACTTC.

This chain links TRBV7-9 with TRBJ1-3, with 9 bases identical to TRBD1. CDR1 is SEHNR and CDR2 is FQNEAQ in the germline V gene (reference sequence). The V gene end was trimmed by 6 bases and the J gene end by 4 bases; junction bases not matched to a gene: 4. This CDR3 is 14 amino acids long. CDR3 in amino acids: CASRRQGEGNTIYF. CDR3 nucleotides: TGTGCCAGCAGACGACAGGGGGAAGGAAACACCATATATTTT.

Concerning this clone: Possible read error: a much larger clone is one base away. The chain joins TRBV30 to TRBJ2-5; D not resolved. V was clipped by 3 bases and J by 0 bases, with 14 bases between them. This CDR3 comprises 15 residues. Germline loops: CDR1 GTSNPN, CDR2 SVGIG (reference sequence). The CDR3 DNA is TGTGCCTGGAGGGGCAGACCGGAGTACCAAGAGACCCAGTACTTC. Amino acids: CAWRGRPEYQETQYF.

In its sample, this clone was seen a few times. A single base separates this from a much larger clone, so it may be a read error. The rearrangement uses TRBV12-5 and TRBJ1-2; possibly TRBD1 for D (6 bases). This CDR3 has 12 amino acids. Germline V CDR1 and CDR2: LGHNT, FRNRAP. Here the CDR3 reads CASGPGAYCYTF. The CDR3 DNA follows: TGTGCTAGTGGTCCAGGGGCCTATTGCTACACCTTC.

V gene TRBV4-3 combines with J gene TRBJ2-2; 8 bases fit TRBD2. CDR1 is LGHNA and CDR2 is YSLEER in the germline V gene. The trim removed 0 bases at V and 4 bases at J, leaving 1 base unmatched. The CDR3 covers 15 residues. The DNA for the CDR3 is TGCGCCAGCAGCCAAGACACTAGCGGCACCGGGGAGCTGTTTTTT. Protein: CASSQDTSGTGELFF.